The 26 T cell receptor beta chains presented below share a single source sample, sequenced in a study of read filtering for tumor transcriptome and immune sequencing. This library used around 0.4 ug RNA and molecular barcoded adaptors spanning alpha/delta and beta/gamma chains. TCRdb reanalysed the reads using MiXCR and keeps one entry per CDR3 protein. The table includes 30,000 to 40,000 distinct CDR3 sequences, 13% to 15% detected once. Sequencing was carried out using a population of CD138-negative cells sorted from bone marrow. All receptors derive from a donor aged 40 or over with multiple myeloma.

This clonotype turned up a few times. This rearrangement joins TRBV7-9 to TRBJ1-2; D uncertain. Germline V lookup: CDR1 SEHNR, CDR2 FQNEAQ (reference sequence). This CDR3 comprises 14 residues. Trimming took 7 bases from V and 1 from J, leaving 13 bases between them. The CDR3 region has the DNA TGTGCCAGCACCCTAGGGTCAAATAACTATGGCTACACCTTC. This encodes CASTLGSNNYGYTF.

This clonotype has at least ten counts. The chain uses TRBV7-9 and TRBJ1-2; 9 nucleotides agree with TRBD1. Germline lookup yields CDR1 SEHNR and CDR2 FQNEAQ (reference sequence). V lost 3 bases to trimming and J lost 5 bases; unmatched junction nucleotides: 10. The CDR3 is 16 residues long. The CDR3 DNA reads TGTGCCAGCAGCTTTGGGACCGGGACAGGGAAGTATGGCTACACCTTC. It yields the protein CASSFGTGTGKYGYTF.

This clonotype was seen repeatedly, ten times or more. The rearrangement joins TRBV6-1 to TRBJ1-5; 9 positions match TRBD1. The CDR3 loop spans 14 amino acids. Trimming at V came to 4 bases and at J to 6 bases, leaving 4 bases not matched to a gene. Germline V gives CDR1 MNHNS, CDR2 SASEGT. CDR3 bases: TGTGCCAGCAGTGGACAGGGGGGCGGTCAGCCCCAGCATTTT. It translates to CASSGQGGGQPQHF.

This clonotype was detected many times. The chain uses TRBV5-4 and TRBJ1-6; D is ambiguous. This CDR3 comprises 15 residues. The V end lost 4 bases, the J end lost 13 bases, and 21 bases lay between the germline ends. Germline-derived CDR1 and CDR2 are SGHNT and YYREEE (reference sequence). The DNA of the CDR3 is TGTGCCAGCAGCACAGCGGGGAGAAGCATTCACCCCCTCCACTTT. This translates into CASSTAGRSIHPLHF.

This clonotype was picked up many times. The chain employs TRBV9 and TRBJ2-6; D ambiguous. This CDR3 spans 13 amino acids. CDR1 and CDR2 (germline): SGDLS, YYNGEE. V was shortened by 4 bases and J by 0 bases, with 2 bases between the two germline ends. The CDR3 region is CASSSSGANVLTF. CDR3 bases: TGTGCCAGCAGCTCCTCTGGGGCCAACGTCCTGACTTTC.

A word on this clonotype: This probably arose from a read error, given a far larger clone one base away. The genes are TRBV10-1 and TRBJ2-1; the match to TRBD1 covers 9 bases. CDR1 WNHNN and CDR2 SYGVQD come from the germline V gene (reference sequence). The CDR3 length is 14 residues. This CDR3 reads CATFRDRAENEQLF. In DNA, the CDR3 is TGTGCCACCTTCCGGGACAGGGCTGAGAATGAGCAGCTCTTC.

This clonotype has ten or more counts. This chain uses TRBV20-1 with TRBJ2-1; 11 nucleotides align to TRBD2. This CDR3 comprises 14 residues. Germline V lookup: CDR1 DFQATT, CDR2 SNEGSKA (reference sequence). J gave up 9 bases and V 6 bases, and 10 bases lay outside the gene matches. CDR3 in DNA: TGCAGTGCACCGACTAGCGGGACCTTCGGTGAGCAGTTCTTC. The encoded protein is CSAPTSGTFGEQFF.

Worth noting for this clonotype: A read error may be the cause here, since a much bigger clone is one base away. The genes are TRBV30 and TRBJ2-6; D not resolved. This CDR3 has 14 amino acids. Germline lookup yields CDR1 GTSNPN and CDR2 SVGIG (reference sequence). CDR3 protein: CAWARLSRANVLTF. CDR3 DNA: TGTGCCTGGGCAAGACTCTCTAGGGCCAACGTCCTGACTTTC.

This clonotype was seen repeatedly, ten times or more. The V gene is TRBV14, the J gene TRBJ1-1; D remains ambiguous. V lost 5 bases, J lost 8 bases, and 18 bases lay in between. Germline-derived CDR1 and CDR2 are SGHDN and FVKESK. This CDR3 has 14 amino acids. CDR3 DNA: TGTGCCAGCAGCTCGATAAATGTTGGCAGAGAAGCTTTCTTT. It specifies CASSSINVGREAFF.

This clonotype came up many times. The V call is TRBV4-2, the J call TRBJ1-5; D is undetermined. The CDR3 has 15 residues. Trimming removed 0 bases from V and 2 bases from J, with 8 bases in between. Germline CDR1 reads LGHNA; CDR2 reads YNFKEQ. The CDR3 nucleotides are TGTGCCAGCAGCCAAGATCTTAATGGCAATCAGCCCCAGCATTTT. This translates into CASSQDLNGNQPQHF.

This clonotype has more than one count but fewer than ten. A much larger clone lies a single base off, so this may be a read error. The conserved phenylalanine or tryptophan normally closing the CDR3 is absent here, so this likely arose from a read error. The rearrangement uses TRBV20-1 and TRBJ2-3, with 11 bases that match TRBD2. The V gene end was trimmed by 1 base and the J gene end by 5 bases; junction bases not matched to a gene: 5. This CDR3 is 15 amino acids long. Looked up from germline, CDR1 is DFQATT and CDR2 is SNEGSKA (reference sequence). In nucleotides, the CDR3 is TGCAGTGCTAGAGTACCGGGACTAGCGGTAGATACGCAGTATCTT. Protein: CSARVPGLAVDTQYL.

This chain joins TRBV30 and TRBJ2-1; D gene uncertain. The CDR3 covers 15 residues. Trimming stripped 5 bases from V and 2 bases from J, with 16 bases between. Per germline, CDR1 GTSNPN and CDR2 SVGIG (reference sequence). As DNA, the CDR3 is TGTGCCTGGGCACAATATAGGCCCCCCTACAATGAGCAGTTCTTC. Translating it yields CAWAQYRPPYNEQFF.

At least ten counts were recorded for this clonotype. The chain joins TRBV9 to TRBJ2-7; 8 nucleotides match TRBD1. The V gene's germline CDR1 is SGDLS and CDR2 YYNGEE. Losses at the gene ends were 3 bases for V and 6 bases for J; bases not matched to a gene: 5. The CDR3 has 13 residues. The chain's CDR3 is CASSARQGIEQYF. CDR3 in DNA: TGTGCCAGCAGCGCTCGACAGGGGATCGAGCAGTACTTC. The full variable domain, completed using reference TRBV9 and TRBJ2-7, is DSGVTQTPKHLITATGQRVTLRCSPRSGDLSVYWYQQSLDQGLQFLIQYYNGEERAKGNILERFSAQQFPDLHSELNLSSLELGDSALYFCASSARQGIEQYFGPGTRLTVT.

At least ten counts were recorded for this clonotype. The rearrangement joins TRBV7-3 to TRBJ1-1; D unresolved. The germline CDR1 and CDR2 sequences are SGHTA and FQGTGA. The CDR3 consists of 14 residues. V was cut by 5 bases and J by 5 bases, with 15 bases left in between. Here the CDR3 reads CASSRNEGSTEAFF. The CDR3 nucleotides read TGTGCCAGCAGCCGAAACGAGGGTTCGACTGAAGCTTTCTTT.

This clonotype was picked up a small number of times. V is TRBV15 and J is TRBJ2-1, with TRBD2 identical over 8 bases. This CDR3 is 14 amino acids long. Germline V lookup: CDR1 LNHNV, CDR2 YYDKDF (reference sequence). The J segment lost 12 bases and the V segment lost 5 bases, leaving 12 bases of the junction unmatched. Written as DNA, the CDR3 is TGTGCCACCAGCCCGGGGGGGGCTGGAGGGCGGCAGTTCTTC. Its translation: CATSPGGAGGRQFF.

This clonotype is medium-sized. The chain joins TRBV7-9 to TRBJ2-7; TRBD1 might be the D (6 bases). Looked up from germline, CDR1 is SEHNR and CDR2 is FQNEAQ (reference sequence). There are 15 residues in the CDR3. V was trimmed by 4 bases and J by 0 bases, leaving 13 bases between them. DNA for the CDR3: TGTGCCAGCAGCTCAACCGGGACAAACTCCTACGAGCAGTACTTC. Its translation: CASSSTGTNSYEQYF.

This clonotype showed up many times. The rearrangement joins TRBV6-5 to TRBJ2-7; D is perhaps TRBD1 (6 bases). In germline, CDR1 is MNHEY, CDR2 SVGAGI. Trimming stripped 5 bases from V and 2 bases from J, with 13 bases between. The CDR3 has 14 amino acids. The CDR3 sequence is CASSALRGAYEQYF. CDR3 nucleotides: TGTGCCAGCAGTGCCCTCAGGGGAGCCTACGAGCAGTACTTC.

This clonotype was counted many times. The chain links TRBV7-8 to TRBJ1-5, with D possibly TRBD1 on 6 matching bases. Per germline, CDR1 SGHVS and CDR2 FQNEAQ. V dropped 5 bases and J dropped 6 bases, with 17 bases sitting between them. CDR3 size: 15 residues. CDR3 coding DNA: TGTGCCAGCAGCATCTACGGGGGCGCGGGTCAGCCCCAGCATTTT. It is translated as CASSIYGGAGQPQHF.

As for this clonotype: With only one base between it and a far larger clone, this is likely a read error. The CDR3 loop reads CASQNRPRGLDTETFF. The CDR3, as DNA: TGTGCCAGCCAAAACCGCCCCAGGGGGCTGGACACCGAAACTTTCTTT. The gene calls are TRBV2 and TRBJ1-6; 8 bases fit TRBD1. The length of the CDR3 is 16 residues. CDR1 is SNHLY, CDR2 FYNNEI, per germline.

This clonotype occurred many times. V is TRBV7-9 and J is TRBJ2-7; D gene uncertain. The CDR3 covers 12 residues. The germline V gene has CDR1 SEHNR and CDR2 FQNEAQ (reference sequence). V gave up 6 bases and J gave up 3 bases, with 9 bases separating them. The CDR3: CASSYLGYEQYF. The CDR3 nucleotides are TGTGCCAGCAGTTACTTGGGCTACGAGCAGTACTTC.

This clonotype was seen many times. For the CDR3, the DNA is TGCGCCAGCAGCTTGGAGGGACAGAGCTACGAGCAGTACTTC. Protein: CASSLEGQSYEQYF. The chain couples TRBV5-1 to TRBJ2-7; 7 bases align to TRBD1. The CDR3 extends over 14 amino acids. Trimming at V came to 0 bases and at J to 3 bases, leaving 3 bases not matched to a gene. From germline, CDR1 is SGHRS and CDR2 YFSETQ.

The chain carries TRBV6-5 and TRBJ2-1; 8 positions agree with TRBD2. The V segment lost 8 bases and the J segment 9 bases; nucleotides outside the gene matches: 12. This CDR3 spans 14 amino acids. Per the germline V gene, CDR1 is MNHEY and CDR2 is SVGAGI. CDR3 in amino acids: CASARAGAHSEQFF. CDR3 DNA: TGTGCCAGCGCACGAGCGGGAGCCCACAGTGAGCAGTTCTTC.

The rearrangement links TRBV27 to TRBJ2-1, with 11 bases fitting TRBD2. The CDR3 has 15 residues. Looked up from germline, CDR1 is MNHEY and CDR2 is SMNVEV (reference sequence). Trimming took 2 bases from V and 9 from J; bases not matched to a gene: 6. The DNA of the CDR3 is TGTGCCAGCAGTTTAGAGGGACTAGCGGACAGTGAGCAGTTCTTC. Amino acid sequence: CASSLEGLADSEQFF.

This clonotype was seen only once. A read error is the likely source, as a far larger clone sits one nucleotide away. The genes are TRBV12-3 or TRBV12-4 and TRBJ2-1; the D call may be TRBD1 or TRBD2 (6 bases each). The CDR3 totals 14 residues. The CDR3 DNA reads TGTGCCAGCACCTACGGGGGCAGGCGCAATGAGCAGTCCTTC. It yields the protein CASTYGGRRNEQSF.

This clonotype appeared a few times. This clone may be a read error of a much larger clone one base away. The rearrangement links TRBV4-1 to TRBJ1-5, with D maybe TRBD1 (5 bases). Germline CDR1 reads MGHRA; CDR2 reads YSYEKL. This CDR3 has 15 residues. The CDR3 is CATSWGLEGNQPQHF. For the CDR3, the DNA is TGCGCCACCAGCTGGGGCCTCGAGGGCAATCAGCCCCAGCATTTT.

This clonotype was recorded many times. This chain joins TRBV3-1 and TRBJ2-2; D is perhaps TRBD2 (5 bases). Between the trimmed V and J ends, which lost 5 bases and 8 bases, there was a span of 9 bases. CDR1 is LGHDT and CDR2 is YNNKEL in the germline V gene (reference sequence). This CDR3 is built from 12 residues. The CDR3 nucleotides are TGTGCCAGCAGCTCTGGGAGAGGGGAGCTGTTTTTT. It is translated as CASSSGRGELFF.